A selection of T cell receptor beta chains follows, all from one sample in a study of T cells after yellow fever vaccination. Each CDR3 protein is one row after TCRdb ran MiXCR on the 5' RACE reads. The data show around 590,000 distinct CDR3 sequences, with 10% to 15% seen just once and 15% held by the top ten. The material sequenced was PBMCs, taken on the day of the yellow fever booster vaccination. The receptors were gathered from a man aged 25 to 45 who received the YFV17D yellow fever vaccine. Each CDR3 is given with its conserved first and last residue. D genes are given only for firm matches. Part of the rows lack a size; the others show once, few, many or a class for expanded clones.

J gene: TRBJ2-7
clone size: few
D gene: NA
V gene: TRBV5-6
CDR3 DNA: TGTGCCAGCAGCATACGCGTAACAGAGGTCCACGAGCAGTACTTC
CDR3 protein: CASSIRVTEVHEQYF

J gene: TRBJ2-5
clone size: NA
D gene: NA
V gene: TRBV18
CDR3 DNA: TGTGCCAGCTCAGCTAGGCGTGGGGAGACCCAGTACTTC
CDR3 protein: CASSARRGETQYF

J gene: TRBJ2-5
clone size: NA
D gene: NA
V gene: TRBV20-1
CDR3 DNA: TGCAGTGCTAGAGGCTCTCCACAAGAGACCCAGTACTTC
CDR3 protein: CSARGSPQETQYF

J gene: TRBJ2-1
clone size: few
D gene: TRBD1
V gene: TRBV19
CDR3 DNA: TGTGCCAGTAGTATGGGGGAATCGACAGGGCGTGGGCAGTTCTTC
CDR3 protein: CASSMGESTGRGQFF

J gene: TRBJ2-1
clone size: NA
D gene: NA
V gene: TRBV10-3
CDR3 DNA: TGTGCCATCAGTGTGGAGCGAAGCTCCTACAATGAGCAGTTCTTC
CDR3 protein: CAISVERSSYNEQFF

J gene: TRBJ2-5
clone size: few
D gene: TRBD2
V gene: TRBV5-6
CDR3 DNA: TGTGCCAGCAGCCTAACTAGCGGGAGGCCCGGGGGGGATTTC
CDR3 protein: CASSLTSGRPGGDF

J gene: TRBJ2-1
clone size: NA
D gene: NA
V gene: TRBV5-4
CDR3 DNA: TGTGCCAGCAGCTTGATACAGGTTAGGTCTTCGAACAATGAGCAGTTCTTC
CDR3 protein: CASSLIQVRSSNNEQFF

J gene: TRBJ2-1
clone size: NA
D gene: NA
V gene: TRBV11-3
CDR3 DNA: TGTGCCAGCAGCCCCCGCTGGGGAGAGCAGTTCTTC
CDR3 protein: CASSPRWGEQFF

J gene: TRBJ1-4
clone size: few
D gene: NA
V gene: TRBV20-1
CDR3 DNA: TGCAGTGCCCCGGCGGAGAGTAATGAAAAACTGTTTTTT
CDR3 protein: CSAPAESNEKLFF

J gene: TRBJ2-3
clone size: many
D gene: NA
V gene: TRBV7-2
CDR3 DNA: TGTGCCAGCAGCTTAGGGCACCTGGATACGCAGTATTTT
CDR3 protein: CASSLGHLDTQYF

J gene: TRBJ1-1
clone size: many
D gene: TRBD1
V gene: TRBV12-3/TRBV12-4
CDR3 DNA: TGTGCCAGCAGTATACCTTGGACAGGACCCGATGAAGCTTTCTTT
CDR3 protein: CASSIPWTGPDEAFF

J gene: TRBJ2-3
clone size: NA
D gene: TRBD2
V gene: TRBV7-9
CDR3 DNA: TGTGCCAGCAGCTTACTAGCGGTTCAGGGTACGCAGTATTTT
CDR3 protein: CASSLLAVQGTQYF

J gene: TRBJ2-1
clone size: many
D gene: NA
V gene: TRBV5-1
CDR3 DNA: TGCGCCAGCAGCTTGGCCGGGAGTAGGGATGAGCAGTTCTTC
CDR3 protein: CASSLAGSRDEQFF

J gene: TRBJ1-5
clone size: few
D gene: NA
V gene: TRBV6-5
CDR3 DNA: TGTGCCAGCAGTTACACGTACAGAGGCCGTTATAGCAATCAGCCCCAGCATTTT
CDR3 protein: CASSYTYRGRYSNQPQHF

J gene: TRBJ2-1
clone size: few
D gene: TRBD1
V gene: TRBV20-1
CDR3 DNA: TGCAGTGCTGAGCCGGGGGGGACAGGGGTTCACAATGAGCAGTTCTTC
CDR3 protein: CSAEPGGTGVHNEQFF

J gene: TRBJ2-7
clone size: few
D gene: NA
V gene: TRBV5-1
CDR3 DNA: TGCGCCAGCAGCTTGACAGCGGCCGGGTCCTACGAGCAGTACTTC
CDR3 protein: CASSLTAAGSYEQYF

J gene: TRBJ1-2
clone size: NA
D gene: NA
V gene: TRBV6-2/TRBV6-3
CDR3 DNA: TGTGCCAGCAGTCCGCCGGGGAGCCCCCTCTCCATCTACACCTTC
CDR3 protein: CASSPPGSPLSIYTF

J gene: TRBJ1-2
clone size: NA
D gene: NA
V gene: TRBV7-3
CDR3 DNA: TGTGCCAGCAGCTCAGAGGGGGGGGGACCCCATCTGGGGGGCTACACCTTC
CDR3 protein: CASSSEGGGPHLGGYTF

J gene: TRBJ1-1
clone size: NA
D gene: NA
V gene: TRBV4-3
CDR3 DNA: TGCGCCAGCAGCCAAGGATCTGAAAGAAGCACTGAAGCTTTCTTT
CDR3 protein: CASSQGSERSTEAFF

J gene: TRBJ1-5
clone size: few
D gene: NA
V gene: TRBV10-3
CDR3 DNA: TGTGCCATCAGCTCAGGACAAATAGGGACTCAGCCCCAGCATTTT
CDR3 protein: CAISSGQIGTQPQHF

J gene: TRBJ2-6
clone size: few
D gene: NA
V gene: TRBV27
CDR3 DNA: TGTGCCAGCAGTCGGCCTGGGGCCAACGTCCTGACTTTC
CDR3 protein: CASSRPGANVLTF

J gene: TRBJ2-2
clone size: NA
D gene: NA
V gene: TRBV6-5
CDR3 DNA: TGTGCCAGCAACAAGGGGGGAGGCACCGGGGAGCTGTTTTTT
CDR3 protein: CASNKGGGTGELFF

J gene: TRBJ2-2
clone size: NA
D gene: TRBD2
V gene: TRBV5-1
CDR3 DNA: TGCGCCAGCGCGGCTAGCGGCTCCGGGGAGCTGTTTTTT
CDR3 protein: CASAASGSGELFF

J gene: TRBJ2-2
clone size: NA
D gene: NA
V gene: TRBV2
CDR3 DNA: TGTGCCAGACTAGAGCTGTTTTTT
CDR3 protein: CARLELFF

J gene: TRBJ2-5
clone size: few
D gene: NA
V gene: TRBV5-1
CDR3 DNA: TGCGCCAGCAGCAGGACAGACGAACAAGAGACCCAGTACTTC
CDR3 protein: CASSRTDEQETQYF

J gene: TRBJ2-1
clone size: NA
D gene: TRBD2
V gene: TRBV20-1
CDR3 DNA: TGCAGTGCGCGAGCGGGAGGGACCTACAATGAGCAGTTCTTC
CDR3 protein: CSARAGGTYNEQFF

J gene: TRBJ2-7
clone size: few
D gene: NA
V gene: TRBV12-3/TRBV12-4
CDR3 DNA: TGTGCCAGCAGTTTAAAAGGAGGTAGAAACGAGCAGTACTTC
CDR3 protein: CASSLKGGRNEQYF

J gene: TRBJ2-1
clone size: few
D gene: NA
V gene: TRBV12-3/TRBV12-4
CDR3 DNA: TGTGCCAGCAGTTTCCGGGGACCGGCCTACAATGAGCAGTTCTTC
CDR3 protein: CASSFRGPAYNEQFF

J gene: TRBJ2-3
clone size: few
D gene: TRBD2
V gene: TRBV5-1
CDR3 DNA: TGCGCCAGCTACCACTCTAGCGGGAGAACAGATACGCAGTATTTT
CDR3 protein: CASYHSSGRTDTQYF

J gene: TRBJ2-2
clone size: few
D gene: TRBD2
V gene: TRBV6-5
CDR3 DNA: TGTGCCAGCAGTTACGCGGGGGGGGCGACCGGGGAGCTGTTTTTT
CDR3 protein: CASSYAGGATGELFF

J gene: TRBJ1-2
clone size: few
D gene: TRBD1
V gene: TRBV20-1
CDR3 DNA: TGCAGTGCAGTCGACAGGGGCTATGGCTACACCTTC
CDR3 protein: CSAVDRGYGYTF

J gene: TRBJ2-7
clone size: NA
D gene: NA
V gene: TRBV7-9
CDR3 DNA: TGTGCCAGCAGCCCACTCCCCACCGAGCAGTACTTC
CDR3 protein: CASSPLPTEQYF

J gene: TRBJ2-3
clone size: NA
D gene: NA
V gene: TRBV5-1
CDR3 DNA: TGCGCCAGCAGCTTGGGCAGTCCAGATACGCAGTATTTT
CDR3 protein: CASSLGSPDTQYF

J gene: TRBJ2-2
clone size: NA
D gene: NA
V gene: TRBV10-2
CDR3 DNA: TGCGCCAGCAAAGGGAGTGTGAACACCGGGGAGCTGTTTTTT
CDR3 protein: CASKGSVNTGELFF

J gene: TRBJ1-1
clone size: NA
D gene: NA
V gene: TRBV25-1
CDR3 DNA: TGTGCCAGCAGTGACTCGGGCACCGCGAACACTGAAGCTTTCTTT
CDR3 protein: CASSDSGTANTEAFF

J gene: TRBJ2-7
clone size: NA
D gene: NA
V gene: TRBV4-3
CDR3 DNA: TGCGCCAGCAGCCAAGATGGTAGCCGTTACTACGAGCAGTACTTC
CDR3 protein: CASSQDGSRYYEQYF

J gene: TRBJ2-3
clone size: NA
D gene: NA
V gene: TRBV7-7
CDR3 DNA: TGTGCCAGCAGCTCAGGGTCTAACAGACGCACAGATACGCAGTATTTT
CDR3 protein: CASSSGSNRRTDTQYF

J gene: TRBJ1-3
clone size: few
D gene: TRBD1
V gene: TRBV2
CDR3 DNA: TGTGCCAGCAGTGACGGCCTGACAGGGGATGGAAACACCATATATTTT
CDR3 protein: CASSDGLTGDGNTIYF

J gene: TRBJ2-5
clone size: many
D gene: NA
V gene: TRBV9
CDR3 DNA: TGTGCCAGCAGCGTAGGCCAGCAAGAGACCCAGTACTTC
CDR3 protein: CASSVGQQETQYF

J gene: TRBJ1-5
clone size: NA
D gene: NA
V gene: TRBV7-8
CDR3 DNA: TGTGCCAGCAGCTTAAAACAGGGTACCGACAATCAGCCCCAGCATTTT
CDR3 protein: CASSLKQGTDNQPQHF

J gene: TRBJ2-1
clone size: few
D gene: NA
V gene: TRBV24-1
CDR3 DNA: TGTGCCACCAGGGGGGACGGGACGCCAAGGAGGGATGAGCAGTTCTTC
CDR3 protein: CATRGDGTPRRDEQFF

J gene: TRBJ2-1
clone size: many
D gene: TRBD2
V gene: TRBV29-1
CDR3 DNA: TGCAGCGTTGAGAGCGGGAGTTCATACAATGAGCAGTTCTTC
CDR3 protein: CSVESGSSYNEQFF

J gene: TRBJ1-5
clone size: few
D gene: NA
V gene: TRBV6-5
CDR3 DNA: TGTGCCAGCAGGTCACTGATTAATCAGCCCCAGCATTTT
CDR3 protein: CASRSLINQPQHF

J gene: TRBJ2-7
clone size: few
D gene: NA
V gene: TRBV29-1
CDR3 DNA: TGCAGCGTTGAGGGCCGTTACGAGCAGTACTTC
CDR3 protein: CSVEGRYEQYF

J gene: TRBJ2-1
clone size: few
D gene: TRBD2
V gene: TRBV12-3/TRBV12-4
CDR3 DNA: TGTGCCAGCAGTTTAGACCTAGCGGGACTCGACAATGAGCAGTTCTTC
CDR3 protein: CASSLDLAGLDNEQFF

J gene: TRBJ1-6
clone size: NA
D gene: NA
V gene: TRBV2
CDR3 DNA: TGTGCCAGCTCCCCTGCGGGCGTCGGGACTTCACCCCTCCACTTT
CDR3 protein: CASSPAGVGTSPLHF

J gene: TRBJ2-1
clone size: many
D gene: NA
V gene: TRBV3-1
CDR3 DNA: TGTGCCAGCAGCCAAACAGGCCACTCCTACAATGAGCAGTTCTTC
CDR3 protein: CASSQTGHSYNEQFF

J gene: TRBJ2-1
clone size: many
D gene: NA
V gene: TRBV3-1
CDR3 DNA: TGTGCCAGCAGCCAAGAGAGGGGACGGCAGTTCTTC
CDR3 protein: CASSQERGRQFF

J gene: TRBJ1-2
clone size: NA
D gene: NA
V gene: TRBV5-4
CDR3 DNA: TGTGCCAGCAGCTCTAAATCGGGGATCTCAAGCGGCTACACCTTC
CDR3 protein: CASSSKSGISSGYTF

J gene: TRBJ2-7
clone size: few
D gene: NA
V gene: TRBV20-1
CDR3 DNA: TGCAGTGCTAGTGGGCTAGGAGGGGCGTACGAGCAGTACTTC
CDR3 protein: CSASGLGGAYEQYF

J gene: TRBJ1-5
clone size: NA
D gene: NA
V gene: TRBV19
CDR3 DNA: TGTGCCAGTAGTATAGTGCCAAATCAGCCCCAGCATTTT
CDR3 protein: CASSIVPNQPQHF

J gene: TRBJ2-5
clone size: few
D gene: NA
V gene: TRBV24-1
CDR3 DNA: TGTGCCCACGGGGAAGAGACCCAGTACTTC
CDR3 protein: CAHGEETQYF

J gene: TRBJ1-2
clone size: NA
D gene: TRBD1
V gene: TRBV27
CDR3 DNA: TGTGCCAGCAGTAAACAGGGGAGTCCGGTCTATGGCTACACCTTC
CDR3 protein: CASSKQGSPVYGYTF

J gene: TRBJ1-2
clone size: few
D gene: NA
V gene: TRBV29-1
CDR3 DNA: TGCAGCGTTGCAGGGACCGCGGAGGCTAACTATGGCTACACCTTC
CDR3 protein: CSVAGTAEANYGYTF

J gene: TRBJ2-7
clone size: few
D gene: TRBD2
V gene: TRBV10-3
CDR3 DNA: TGTGCCATCAAGACGGGGGGGACCTACGAGCAGTACTTC
CDR3 protein: CAIKTGGTYEQYF

J gene: TRBJ2-1
clone size: few
D gene: NA
V gene: TRBV7-8
CDR3 DNA: TGTGCCAGCAGCTCCCCGCTCAGGCAGCGGGAGCAGTTCTTC
CDR3 protein: CASSSPLRQREQFF

J gene: TRBJ2-7
clone size: few
D gene: TRBD2
V gene: TRBV29-1
CDR3 DNA: TGCAGCGTTGAATCTAGCGGGAGAAACGAGCAGTACTTC
CDR3 protein: CSVESSGRNEQYF

J gene: TRBJ2-5
clone size: many
D gene: NA
V gene: TRBV11-2
CDR3 DNA: TGTGCCAGCAGCCCAAGTTCCACGGTGTACCAAGAGACCCAGTACTTC
CDR3 protein: CASSPSSTVYQETQYF

J gene: TRBJ2-7
clone size: few
D gene: TRBD1
V gene: TRBV20-1
CDR3 DNA: TGCAGTGCTGCTGACAGGGAAGAGTACGAGCAGTACTTC
CDR3 protein: CSAADREEYEQYF